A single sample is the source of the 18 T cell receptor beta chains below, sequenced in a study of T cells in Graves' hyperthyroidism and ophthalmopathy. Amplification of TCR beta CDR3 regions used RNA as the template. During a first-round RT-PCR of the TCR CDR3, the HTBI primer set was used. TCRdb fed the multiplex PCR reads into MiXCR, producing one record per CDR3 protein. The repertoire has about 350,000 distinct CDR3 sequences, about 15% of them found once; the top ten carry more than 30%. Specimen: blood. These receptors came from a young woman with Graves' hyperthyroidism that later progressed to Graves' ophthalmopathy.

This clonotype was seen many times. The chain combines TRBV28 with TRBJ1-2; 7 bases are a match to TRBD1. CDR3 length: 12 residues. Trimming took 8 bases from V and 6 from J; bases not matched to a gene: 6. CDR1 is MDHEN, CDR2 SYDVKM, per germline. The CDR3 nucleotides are TGTGCCAGCCGAGAGGGGGCCGATGGCTACACCTTC. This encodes CASREGADGYTF.

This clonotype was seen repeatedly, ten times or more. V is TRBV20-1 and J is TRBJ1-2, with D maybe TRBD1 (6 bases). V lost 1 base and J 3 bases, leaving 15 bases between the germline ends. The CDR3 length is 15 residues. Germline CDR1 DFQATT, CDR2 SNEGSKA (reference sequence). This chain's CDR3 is CSARVFGGDYYGYTF. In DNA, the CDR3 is TGCAGTGCTAGAGTATTTGGGGGCGATTACTATGGCTACACCTTC.

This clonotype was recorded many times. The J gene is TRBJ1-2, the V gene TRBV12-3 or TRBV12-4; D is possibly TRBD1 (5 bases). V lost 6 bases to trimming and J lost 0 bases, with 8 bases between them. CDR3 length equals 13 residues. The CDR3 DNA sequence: TGTGCCAGCAGCTTGGGGGCTAACTATGGCTACACCTTC. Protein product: CASSLGANYGYTF.

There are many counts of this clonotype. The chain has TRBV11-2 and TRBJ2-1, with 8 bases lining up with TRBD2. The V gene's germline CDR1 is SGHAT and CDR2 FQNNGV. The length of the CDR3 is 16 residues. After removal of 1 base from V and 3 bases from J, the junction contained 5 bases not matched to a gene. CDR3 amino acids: CASSLVLSGVYNEQFF. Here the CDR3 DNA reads TGTGCCAGCAGCTTAGTCCTTAGCGGGGTCTACAATGAGCAGTTCTTC. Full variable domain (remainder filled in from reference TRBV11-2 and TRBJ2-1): EAGVAQSPRYKIIEKRQSVAFWCNPISGHATLYWYQQILGQGPKLLIQFQNNGVVDDSQLPKDRFSAERLKGVDSTLKIQPAKLEDSAVYLCASSLVLSGVYNEQFFGPGTRLTVL.

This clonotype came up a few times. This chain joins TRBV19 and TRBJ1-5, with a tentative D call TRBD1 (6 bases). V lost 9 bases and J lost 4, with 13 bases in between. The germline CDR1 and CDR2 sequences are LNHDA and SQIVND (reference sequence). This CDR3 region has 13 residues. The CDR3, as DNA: TGTGCCAGCACGGACAGCGAAAATCAGCCCCAGCATTTT. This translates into CASTDSENQPQHF.

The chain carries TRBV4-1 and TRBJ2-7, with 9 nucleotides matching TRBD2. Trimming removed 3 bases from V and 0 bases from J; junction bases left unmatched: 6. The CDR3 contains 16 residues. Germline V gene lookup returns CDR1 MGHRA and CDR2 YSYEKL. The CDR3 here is CASSHVVAGASYEQYF. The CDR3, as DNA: TGCGCCAGCAGCCATGTGGTAGCGGGGGCCTCCTACGAGCAGTACTTC.

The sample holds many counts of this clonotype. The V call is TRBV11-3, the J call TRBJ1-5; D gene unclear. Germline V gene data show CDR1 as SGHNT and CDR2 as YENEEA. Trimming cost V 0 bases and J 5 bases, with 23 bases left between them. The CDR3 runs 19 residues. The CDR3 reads CASSLDRGREPPTYQPQHF. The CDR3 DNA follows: TGTGCCAGCAGCTTAGATCGGGGAAGGGAACCCCCAACCTATCAGCCCCAGCATTTT.

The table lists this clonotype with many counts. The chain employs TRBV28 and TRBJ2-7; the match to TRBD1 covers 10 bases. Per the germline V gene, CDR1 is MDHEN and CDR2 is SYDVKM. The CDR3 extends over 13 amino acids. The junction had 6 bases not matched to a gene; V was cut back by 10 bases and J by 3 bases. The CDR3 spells CATRQGADYEQYF. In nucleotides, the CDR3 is TGTGCCACTAGACAGGGGGCGGACTACGAGCAGTACTTC.

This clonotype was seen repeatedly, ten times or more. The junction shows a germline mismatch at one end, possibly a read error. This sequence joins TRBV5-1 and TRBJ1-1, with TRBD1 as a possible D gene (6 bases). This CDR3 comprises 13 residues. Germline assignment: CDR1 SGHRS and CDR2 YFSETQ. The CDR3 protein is CASSLAGDTEAFF. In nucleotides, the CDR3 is TGTGCCAGCAGCTTAGCAGGGGACACTGAAGCTTTCTTT.

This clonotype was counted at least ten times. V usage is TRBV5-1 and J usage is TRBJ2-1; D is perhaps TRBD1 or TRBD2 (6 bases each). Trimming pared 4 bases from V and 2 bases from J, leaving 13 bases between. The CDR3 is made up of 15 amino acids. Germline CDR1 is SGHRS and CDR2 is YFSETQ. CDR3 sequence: CASSIGGAPYNEQFF. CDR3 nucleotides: TGCGCCAGCAGCATCGGGGGCGCCCCCTACAATGAGCAGTTCTTC.

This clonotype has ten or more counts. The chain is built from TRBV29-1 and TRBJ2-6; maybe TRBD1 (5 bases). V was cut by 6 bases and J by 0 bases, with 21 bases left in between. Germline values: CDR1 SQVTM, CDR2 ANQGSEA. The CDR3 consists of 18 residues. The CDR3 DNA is TGCAGCGTCCGCACCAGGGCCTCAGGCAGCTCTGGGGCCAACGTCCTGACTTTC. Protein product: CSVRTRASGSSGANVLTF. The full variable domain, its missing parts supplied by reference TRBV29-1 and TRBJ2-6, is SAVISQKPSRDICQRGTSLTIQCQVDSQVTMMFWYRQQPGQSLTLIATANQGSEATYESGFVIDKFPISRPNLTFSTLTVSNMSPEDSSIYLCSVRTRASGSSGANVLTFGAGSRLTVL.

CDR3: CATSDYGESDTQYF. CDR3 bases: TGTGCCACCAGTGATTACGGGGAGTCAGATACGCAGTATTTT. The chain recombines TRBV24-1 with TRBJ2-3, with D possibly TRBD2 on 5 matching bases. The CDR3 runs 14 residues. The germline V gene has CDR1 KGHDR and CDR2 SFDVKD. V lost 2 bases and J 4 bases, leaving 9 bases between the germline ends.

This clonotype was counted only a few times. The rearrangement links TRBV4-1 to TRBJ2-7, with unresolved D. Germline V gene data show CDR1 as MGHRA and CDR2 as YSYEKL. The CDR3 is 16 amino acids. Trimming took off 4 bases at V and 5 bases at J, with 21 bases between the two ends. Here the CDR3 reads CASSPAPGRTVHEQYF. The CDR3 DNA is TGCGCCAGCAGCCCGGCCCCGGGCCGAACCGTCCACGAGCAGTACTTC.

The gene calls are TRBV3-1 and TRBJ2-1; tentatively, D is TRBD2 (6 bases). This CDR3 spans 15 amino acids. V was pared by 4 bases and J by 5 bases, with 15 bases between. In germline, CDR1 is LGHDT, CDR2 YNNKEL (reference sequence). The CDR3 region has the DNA TGTGCCAGCAGCCGCTCCCGGAGGGCCGACAATGAGCAGTTCTTC. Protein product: CASSRSRRADNEQFF.

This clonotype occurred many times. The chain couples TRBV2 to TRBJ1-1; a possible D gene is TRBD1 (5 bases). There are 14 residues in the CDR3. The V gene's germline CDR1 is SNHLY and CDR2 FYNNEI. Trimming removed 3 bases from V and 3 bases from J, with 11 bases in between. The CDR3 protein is CASSDQGGYTEAFF. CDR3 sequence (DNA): TGTGCCAGCAGTGACCAGGGCGGGTACACTGAAGCTTTCTTT.

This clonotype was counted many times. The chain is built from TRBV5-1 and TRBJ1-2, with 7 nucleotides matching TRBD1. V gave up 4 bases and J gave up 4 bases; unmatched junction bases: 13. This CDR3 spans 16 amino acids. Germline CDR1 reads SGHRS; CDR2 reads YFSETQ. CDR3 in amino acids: CASSDHPGTAPYGYTF. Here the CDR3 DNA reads TGCGCCAGCAGCGATCACCCCGGGACAGCTCCCTATGGCTACACCTTC.

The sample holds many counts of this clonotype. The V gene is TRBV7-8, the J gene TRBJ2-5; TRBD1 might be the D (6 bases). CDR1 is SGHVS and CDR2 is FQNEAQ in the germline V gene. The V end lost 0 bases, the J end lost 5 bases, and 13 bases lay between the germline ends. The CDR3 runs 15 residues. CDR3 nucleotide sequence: TGTGCCAGCAGCTTAGCTTCCAGGGGCGGCGAGACCCAGTACTTC. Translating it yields CASSLASRGGETQYF.

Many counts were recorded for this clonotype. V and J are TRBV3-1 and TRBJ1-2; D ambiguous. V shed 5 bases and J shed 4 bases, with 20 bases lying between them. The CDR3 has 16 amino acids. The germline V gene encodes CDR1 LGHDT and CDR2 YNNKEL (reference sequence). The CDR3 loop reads CASSGVQNEDFYGYTF. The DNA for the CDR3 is TGTGCCAGCAGCGGAGTCCAGAATGAGGACTTCTATGGCTACACCTTC. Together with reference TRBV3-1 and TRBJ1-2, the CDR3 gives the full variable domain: DTAVSQTPKYLVTQMGNDKSIKCEQNLGHDTMYWYKQDSKKFLKIMFSYNNKELIINETVPNRFSPKSPDKAHLNLHINSLELGDSAVYFCASSGVQNEDFYGYTFGSGTRLTVV.